These 22 T cell receptor beta chains came from one sample sequenced in a study of beta chain features in type 1 diabetes. Study-level findings and limits: Moderate but significant shortening of TCRB CDR3s was recorded in all four CD4+ subsets from Type 1 diabetes patients.

Antigens of these TCRs are unknown. TCRB transcripts that were expressed got sequenced, as all of the isolated RNA had been reverse transcribed. TCRdb's table, derived via immunoSEQ multiplex PCR, lists solely in-frame clones and lacks some. The sample contains some 330,000 clones, around 12% of which appear only once. Sequencing was done on a sample of naive CD4+ T cells from blood. The receptors derive from a woman under 30 with type 1 diabetes.

The count of this clone is one. The chain employs TRBV7-3 and TRBJ2-5, with D unresolved. Per germline, CDR1 SGHTA and CDR2 FQGTGA. Deletions cut 5 bases from V and 2 bases from J, with 12 bases between. This CDR3 comprises 14 residues. The CDR3 spells CASSQGSSQETQYF. The CDR3 DNA is TGTGCCAGCAGCCAAGGATCTAGTCAAGAGACCCAGTACTTC.

The chain carries TRBV6-5 and TRBJ1-2; D remains ambiguous. This CDR3 region has 13 residues. With 6 bases removed from V and 6 bases from J, the gap between germline ends came to 14 bases. The germline gives CDR1 MNHEY, CDR2 SVGAGI. The CDR3: CASRDGGVDGYTF. In nucleotides, the CDR3 is TGTGCCAGCAGGGACGGCGGGGTTGATGGCTACACCTTC.

This clone was seen only a few times. The chain combines TRBV14 with TRBJ2-7; tentatively, D is TRBD2 (6 bases). The germline V gene encodes CDR1 SGHDN and CDR2 FVKESK. CDR3 length: 14 amino acids. Between the trimmed V and J ends, which lost 4 bases and 6 bases, there was a span of 16 bases. CDR3 amino acids: CASSLPRLGGEQYF. The CDR3 nucleotides read TGTGCCAGCAGCCTACCAAGACTAGGCGGCGAGCAGTACTTC.

V gene TRBV7-2 combines with J gene TRBJ2-7; a possible D gene is TRBD1 (6 bases). V lost 4 bases, J lost 12 bases, and 16 bases lay in between. CDR1 is SGHTA and CDR2 is FQGNSA in the germline V gene. The CDR3 has 12 amino acids. CDR3: CASSSRGAAGYF. In DNA, the CDR3 is TGTGCCAGCAGCTCCAGGGGTGCGGCGGGGTACTTC.

V and J are TRBV7-9 and TRBJ1-1; D possibly corresponds to TRBD1 (5 bases). V was shortened by 8 bases and J by 6 bases, with 19 bases between the two germline ends. CDR1 and CDR2 from the germline V gene are SEHNR and FQNEAQ (reference sequence). This CDR3 is built from 14 residues. The CDR3 sequence is CASGPYRSGPEAFF. The DNA for the CDR3 is TGTGCCAGCGGTCCCTACAGGTCTGGGCCTGAAGCTTTCTTT.

A few counts support this clone. The V gene is TRBV6-9, the J gene TRBJ2-3; tentatively, D is TRBD2 (5 bases). Trimming removed 2 bases from V and 0 bases from J, with 9 bases in between. The CDR3 consists of 15 residues. The germline V gene has CDR1 MNHGY and CDR2 SVAAGI. DNA of the CDR3: TGTGCCAGCAGTTATATGAGGGCTAGCACAGATACGCAGTATTTT. Translation gives CASSYMRASTDTQYF.

Only a few counts were recorded for this clone. The CDR3 protein is CASSAFRAGDNEQFF. In DNA form, the CDR3 reads TGTGCCAGCAGCGCCTTCAGGGCGGGGGACAATGAGCAGTTCTTC. The chain is built from TRBV25-1 and TRBJ2-1, with 7 bases aligning to TRBD2. The V segment lost 6 bases and the J segment 5 bases; nucleotides outside the gene matches: 10. Per the germline V gene, CDR1 is MGHDK and CDR2 is SYGVNS. The CDR3 runs 15 residues.

The chain links TRBV10-3 to TRBJ2-3; 7 bases map to TRBD2. V shed 3 bases and J 5 bases; nucleotides not matched to a gene: 5. The germline V gene encodes CDR1 ENHRY and CDR2 SYGVKD. The CDR3 loop spans 14 amino acids. CDR3 bases: TGTGCCATCAGTGAAGGGACTATCAAAGATACGCAGTATTTT. Residues: CAISEGTIKDTQYF.

Comment on this clone: The DNA is omitted, as the CDR3 cannot be located on it reliably, and the CDR3 follows TCRdb's listing. The chain is built from TRBV21-1 and TRBJ1-6; no check of the table's D call, TRBD1, against the DNA was made. TRBV21-1 has pseudogene status. Termini included, the CDR3 measures 18 amino acids. Here the CDR3 reads CASSKVAPGTEINSPLHF.

This clone was seen a few times. The chain links TRBV4-3 to TRBJ2-1; 10 positions match TRBD1. CDR3 length: 16 amino acids. With 4 bases clipped from V and 8 bases from J, the junction kept 11 bases outside the gene matches. Germline V CDR1 and CDR2: LGHNA, YSLEER. The chain's CDR3 is CASSLFRGQGGDEQFF. The CDR3 DNA is TGCGCCAGCAGCCTCTTTCGAGGACAGGGGGGGGATGAGCAGTTCTTC.

The J gene is TRBJ1-1, the V gene TRBV14, with D hard to call. CDR3 size: 15 residues. Trimming shortened V by 1 base and J by 2 bases, and 11 bases separated the two germline ends. Looked up from germline, CDR1 is SGHDN and CDR2 is FVKESK. CDR3 bases: TGTGCCAGCAGCCAAGTTGGGAGCCTAAACACTGAAGCTTTCTTT. Residues: CASSQVGSLNTEAFF. Full variable domain (missing parts from reference TRBV14 and TRBJ1-1): EAGVTQFPSHSVIEKGQTVTLRCDPISGHDNLYWYRRVMGKEIKFLLHFVKESKQDESGMPNNRFLAERTGGTYSTLKVQPAELEDSGVYFCASSQVGSLNTEAFFGQGTRLTVV.

This clone was recorded a few times. The CDR3 coding sequence is TGCGCCAGCAGCTTTCGGAGCAGGGGGGTCCTTGAAGCTTTCTTT. Amino acids: CASSFRSRGVLEAFF. V gene TRBV5-1 combines with J gene TRBJ1-1; 7 bases line up with TRBD1. The CDR3 has 15 residues. Per germline, CDR1 SGHRS and CDR2 YFSETQ. After removal of 2 bases from V and 7 bases from J, the junction contained 11 bases not matched to a gene. The variable domain in full, completed from reference TRBV5-1 and TRBJ1-1, reads KAGVTQTPRYLIKTRGQQVTLSCSPISGHRSVSWYQQTPGQGLQFLFEYFSETQRNKGNFPGRFSGRQFSNSRSEMNVSTLELGDSALYLCASSFRSRGVLEAFFGQGTRLTVV.

This rearrangement joins TRBV7-9 to TRBJ1-1, with D unresolved. V was trimmed by 5 bases and J by 9 bases, leaving 16 bases between them. Germline V gene lookup returns CDR1 SEHNR and CDR2 FQNEAQ (reference sequence). The CDR3 is 13 residues long. CDR3 bases: TGTGCCAGCAGCGCCCGCGAGACAACCCAAGCTTTCTTT. This sequence encodes CASSARETTQAFF.

This clone was found a few times. At one end the junction does not follow the germline gene, possibly because of a read error. The rearrangement joins TRBV13 to TRBJ2-7, with TRBD2 as a possible D gene (5 bases). Germline CDR1 is PRHDT and CDR2 is FYEKMQ (reference sequence). The CDR3 spans 14 residues. CDR3: CASSLVGGLIPLHF. The CDR3 nucleotides read TGTGCCAGCAGCTTAGTCGGCGGGTTGATTCCTCTACATTTC.

In its sample, this clone was seen a few times. This rearrangement joins TRBV29-1 to TRBJ2-3; tentatively, D is TRBD2 (5 bases). CDR3 length: 13 residues. V lost 7 bases, J lost 7 bases, and 18 bases lay in between. Germline CDR1 is SQVTM and CDR2 is ANQGSEA. The DNA of the CDR3 is TGCAGCGCTTCGAGGGCGTTAGGATATACGCAGTATTTT. Residues: CSASRALGYTQYF.

This clone was counted only a few times. V and J are TRBV7-9 and TRBJ2-2, with D maybe TRBD2 (5 bases). In germline, CDR1 is SEHNR, CDR2 FQNEAQ (reference sequence). This CDR3 has 15 amino acids. The germline V and J ends were trimmed by 7 bases and 3 bases, with 15 bases remaining between them. CDR3 in DNA: TGTGCCAGCATGCCGGACCGAGGGTACACCGGGGAGCTGTTTTTT. This sequence encodes CASMPDRGYTGELFF. The entire variable domain, with the rest obtained from reference TRBV7-9 and TRBJ2-2, is as follows: DTGVSQNPRHKITKRGQNVTFRCDPISEHNRLYWYRQTLGQGPEFLTYFQNEAQLEKSRLLSDRFSAERPKGSFSTLEIQRTEQGDSAMYLCASMPDRGYTGELFFGEGSRLTVL.

CDR3 sequence reads: CASDSQGPGNEQFF. CDR3 coding DNA: TGTGCCAGCGACTCGCAGGGCCCAGGGAATGAGCAGTTCTTC. The rearrangement uses TRBV5-4 and TRBJ2-1; D perhaps matches TRBD1 (5 bases). V was clipped by 7 bases and J by 7 bases, with 18 bases between them. The V gene's germline CDR1 is SGHNT and CDR2 YYREEE (reference sequence). This CDR3 spans 14 amino acids.

This clone was seen a handful of times. The chain has TRBV2 and TRBJ1-1, with a weak D call TRBD1 (5 bases). This CDR3 is built from 11 residues. Trimming took 7 bases from V and 7 from J, leaving 10 bases between them. Germline CDR1 and CDR2: SNHLY and FYNNEI. CDR3 amino acids: CASTFDSEAFF. The CDR3 bases are TGTGCCAGCACTTTCGACAGTGAAGCTTTCTTT.

This clone has just one count. The chain is built from TRBV28 and TRBJ1-1, with D possibly being TRBD1 (6 bases). With 7 bases removed from V and 0 bases from J, the gap between germline ends came to 15 bases. Germline CDR1 reads MDHEN; CDR2 reads SYDVKM. This CDR3 comprises 15 residues. This CDR3 is CASKTGGGLNTEAFF. The DNA for the CDR3 is TGTGCCAGCAAGACGGGGGGCGGTTTGAACACTGAAGCTTTCTTT.

The genes are TRBV25-1 and TRBJ2-2; 7 positions agree with TRBD1. The germline V gene encodes CDR1 MGHDK and CDR2 SYGVNS. The CDR3 spans 14 residues. Losses at the gene ends were 4 bases for V and 7 bases for J; bases not matched to a gene: 6. The CDR3: CASSANRGIGELFF. The CDR3 nucleotides read TGTGCCAGCAGTGCCAACAGGGGAATCGGGGAGCTGTTTTTT.

This clone turned up a few times. This chain uses TRBV29-1 with TRBJ2-3; TRBD2 matches at 7 bases. Germline V gene data show CDR1 as SQVTM and CDR2 as ANQGSEA. J gave up 0 bases and V 5 bases, and 2 bases lay outside the gene matches. The CDR3 length is 13 residues. CDR3 in DNA: TGCAGCGTTCGGGGGGTGAGCACAGATACGCAGTATTTT. Translated, it gives CSVRGVSTDTQYF.

The sample holds a few counts of this clone. The V gene is TRBV5-1, the J gene TRBJ2-1, with TRBD2 matching over 15 bases. Per germline, CDR1 SGHRS and CDR2 YFSETQ. This CDR3 is 14 amino acids long. V shed 4 bases, J shed 10 bases, and the junction held 3 bases outside the gene matches. CDR3 residues: CASSRTSGRDEQFF. CDR3 DNA: TGCGCCAGCAGCAGGACTAGCGGGAGGGACGAGCAGTTCTTC.